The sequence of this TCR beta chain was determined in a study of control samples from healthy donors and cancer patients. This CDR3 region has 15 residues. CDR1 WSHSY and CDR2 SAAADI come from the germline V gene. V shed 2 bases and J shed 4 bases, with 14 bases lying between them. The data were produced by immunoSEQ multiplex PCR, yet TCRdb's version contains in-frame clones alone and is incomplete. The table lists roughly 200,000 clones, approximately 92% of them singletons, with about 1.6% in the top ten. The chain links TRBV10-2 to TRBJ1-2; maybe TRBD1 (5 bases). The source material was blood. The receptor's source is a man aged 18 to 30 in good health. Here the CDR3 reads CASSEKGKEIYGYTF. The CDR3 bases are TGCGCCAGCAGTGAGAAGGGGAAAGAGATCTATGGCTACACCTTC.